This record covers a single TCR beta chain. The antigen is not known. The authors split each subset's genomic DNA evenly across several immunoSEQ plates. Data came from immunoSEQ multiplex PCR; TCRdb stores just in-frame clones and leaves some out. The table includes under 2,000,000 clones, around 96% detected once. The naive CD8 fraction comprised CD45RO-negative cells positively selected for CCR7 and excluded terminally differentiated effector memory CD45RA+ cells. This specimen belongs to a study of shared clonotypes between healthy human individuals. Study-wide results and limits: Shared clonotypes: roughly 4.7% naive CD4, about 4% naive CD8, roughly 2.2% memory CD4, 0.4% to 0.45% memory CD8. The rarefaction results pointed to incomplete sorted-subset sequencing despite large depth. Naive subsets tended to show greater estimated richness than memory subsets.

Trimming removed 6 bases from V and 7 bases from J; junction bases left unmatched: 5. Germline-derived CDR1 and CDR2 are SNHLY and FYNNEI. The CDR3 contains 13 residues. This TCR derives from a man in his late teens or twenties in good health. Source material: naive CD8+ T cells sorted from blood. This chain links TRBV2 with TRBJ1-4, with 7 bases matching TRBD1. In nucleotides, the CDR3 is TGTGCCAGCAGGCCGGGACAGAGTGAAAAACTGTTTTTT. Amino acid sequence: CASRPGQSEKLFF.